This entry describes one T cell receptor beta chain. Its antigen remains unknown. TCRdb analysed the 5' RACE reads with MiXCR anew, one entry per CDR3 protein. In the table there are 450,000 to 650,000 distinct CDR3 sequences, roughly 15% of which are singletons. CDR1 DFQATT and CDR2 SNEGSKA come from the germline V gene (reference sequence). The CDR3 runs 13 residues. With 0 bases removed from V and 6 bases from J, the gap between germline ends came to 11 bases. The data originate from a study of identical twins. Regarding the study as a whole: Partial confounding of zero-insertion analyses by invariant MAIT and iNKT cells was possible. Fewer insertions marked abundant cord blood beta clonotypes; young adult naive trended weakly, memory not at all.

The sample was also reused in another study, on yellow fever vaccine responses in identical twins.

The rearrangement uses TRBV20-1 and TRBJ2-5, with a tentative D call TRBD2 (5 bases). The origin of this receptor is a woman between 18 and 29 years old in good health. Sequenced sample: CD4+ T cells sorted from blood. The CDR3 region is CSARDGSLKTQYF. The CDR3 nucleotides are TGCAGTGCTAGAGATGGGAGTTTGAAGACCCAGTACTTC.